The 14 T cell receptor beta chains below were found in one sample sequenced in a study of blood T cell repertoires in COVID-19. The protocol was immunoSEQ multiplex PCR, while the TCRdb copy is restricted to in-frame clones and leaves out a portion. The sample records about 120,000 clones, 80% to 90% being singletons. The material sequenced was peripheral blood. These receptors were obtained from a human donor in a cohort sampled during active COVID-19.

The CDR3 region has the DNA TGTGCCAGCAGCTTAATAACGGGTCCCACAGATACGCAGTATTTT. Translated: CASSLITGPTDTQYF. The V and J genes are TRBV7-8 and TRBJ2-3; D is uncertain. Germline V gives CDR1 SGHVS, CDR2 FQNEAQ. The V end was cut by 2 bases, the J end by 2 bases, with 11 bases between. The CDR3 covers 15 residues.

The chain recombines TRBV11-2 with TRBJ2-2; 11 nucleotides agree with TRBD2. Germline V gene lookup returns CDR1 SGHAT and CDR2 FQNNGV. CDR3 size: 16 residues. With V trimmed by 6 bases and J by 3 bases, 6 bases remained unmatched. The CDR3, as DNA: TGTGCCAGCAGTGTTAGCGGGGGGGCCGACACCGGGGAGCTGTTTTTT. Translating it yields CASSVSGGADTGELFF.

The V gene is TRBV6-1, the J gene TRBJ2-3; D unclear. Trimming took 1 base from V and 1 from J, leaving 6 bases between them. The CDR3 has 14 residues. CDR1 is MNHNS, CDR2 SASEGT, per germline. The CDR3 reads CASSEGHGTDTQYF. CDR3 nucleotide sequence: TGTGCCAGCAGTGAAGGACACGGCACAGATACGCAGTATTTT.

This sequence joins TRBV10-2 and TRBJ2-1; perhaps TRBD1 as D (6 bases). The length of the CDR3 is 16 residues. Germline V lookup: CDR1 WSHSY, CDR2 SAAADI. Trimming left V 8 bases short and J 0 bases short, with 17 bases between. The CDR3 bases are TGCGCCAGCCAACAACCTCAGGGGAGCTCCTACAATGAGCAGTTCTTC. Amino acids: CASQQPQGSSYNEQFF.

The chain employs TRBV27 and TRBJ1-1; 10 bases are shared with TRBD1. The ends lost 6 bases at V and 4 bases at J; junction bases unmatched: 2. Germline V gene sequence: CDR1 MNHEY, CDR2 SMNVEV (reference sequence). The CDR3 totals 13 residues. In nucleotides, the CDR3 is TGTGCCAGCAGCCGACAGGGGGCCACTGAAGCTTTCTTT. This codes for CASSRQGATEAFF.

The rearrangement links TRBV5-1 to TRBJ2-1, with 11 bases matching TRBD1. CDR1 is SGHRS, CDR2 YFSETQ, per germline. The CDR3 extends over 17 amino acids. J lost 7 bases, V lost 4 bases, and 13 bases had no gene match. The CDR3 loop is CASSQSPRDRGINEQFF. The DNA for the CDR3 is TGCGCCAGCAGCCAAAGCCCCCGGGACAGGGGGATTAATGAGCAGTTCTTC.

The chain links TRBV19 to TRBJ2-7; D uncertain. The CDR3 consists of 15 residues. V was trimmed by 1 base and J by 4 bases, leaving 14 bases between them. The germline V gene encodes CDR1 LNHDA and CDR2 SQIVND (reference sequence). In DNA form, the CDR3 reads TGTGCCAGTAGTATAGCCCCTTACGACGGGTACGAGCAGTACTTC. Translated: CASSIAPYDGYEQYF.

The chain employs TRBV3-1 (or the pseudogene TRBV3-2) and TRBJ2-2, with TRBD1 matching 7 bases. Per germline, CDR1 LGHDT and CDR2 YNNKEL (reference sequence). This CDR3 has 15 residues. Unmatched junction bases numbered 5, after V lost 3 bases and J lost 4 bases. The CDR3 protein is CASSQQGVGTGELFF. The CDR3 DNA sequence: TGTGCCAGCAGCCAGCAGGGGGTCGGCACCGGGGAGCTGTTTTTT.

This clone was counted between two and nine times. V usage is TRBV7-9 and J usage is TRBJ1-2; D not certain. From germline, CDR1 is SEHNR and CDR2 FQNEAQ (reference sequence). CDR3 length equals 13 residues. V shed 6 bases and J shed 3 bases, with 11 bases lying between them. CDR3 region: CASRRQDDYGYTF. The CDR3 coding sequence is TGTGCCAGCAGACGACAAGACGACTATGGCTACACCTTC.

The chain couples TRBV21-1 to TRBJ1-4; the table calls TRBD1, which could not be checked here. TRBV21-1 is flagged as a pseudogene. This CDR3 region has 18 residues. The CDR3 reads CASSKGLNRDIVNEKLFF. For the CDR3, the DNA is TGTGCCAGCAGCAAGGGGTTAAACCGGGACATCGTTAATGAAAAACTGTTTTTT.

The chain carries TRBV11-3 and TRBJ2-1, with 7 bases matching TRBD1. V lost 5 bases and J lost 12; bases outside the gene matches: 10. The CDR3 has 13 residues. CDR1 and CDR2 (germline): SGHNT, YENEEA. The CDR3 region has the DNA TGTGCCAGCAGCATGGACCAAGGGGGCTGGCAGTTCTTC. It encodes CASSMDQGGWQFF.

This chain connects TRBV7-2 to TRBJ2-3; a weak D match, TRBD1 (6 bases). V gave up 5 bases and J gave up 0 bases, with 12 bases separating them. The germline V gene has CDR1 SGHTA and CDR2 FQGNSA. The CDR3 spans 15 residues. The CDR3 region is CASSPTGLSTDTQYF. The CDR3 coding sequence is TGTGCCAGCAGCCCCACAGGGTTGAGCACAGATACGCAGTATTTT. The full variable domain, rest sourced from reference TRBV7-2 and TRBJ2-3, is GAGVSQSPSNKVTEKGKDVELRCDPISGHTALYWYRQSLGQGLEFLIYFQGNSAPDKSGLPSDRFSAERTGGSVSTLTIQRTQQEDSAVYLCASSPTGLSTDTQYFGPGTRLTVL.

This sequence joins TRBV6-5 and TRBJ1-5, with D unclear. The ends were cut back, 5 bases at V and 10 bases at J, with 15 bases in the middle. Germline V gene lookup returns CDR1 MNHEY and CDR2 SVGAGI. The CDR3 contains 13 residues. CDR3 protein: CASSPAALRPQHF. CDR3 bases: TGTGCCAGCAGTCCCGCGGCCCTTCGACCCCAGCATTTT.

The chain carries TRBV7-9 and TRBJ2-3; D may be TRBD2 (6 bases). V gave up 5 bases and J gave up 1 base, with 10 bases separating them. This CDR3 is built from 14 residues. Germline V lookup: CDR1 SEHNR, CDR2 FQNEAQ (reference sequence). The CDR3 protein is CASSPRGGTDTQYF. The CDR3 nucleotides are TGTGCCAGCAGCCCACGCGGGGGCACAGATACGCAGTATTTT.